This T cell receptor beta chain originates from a study of blood T cell repertoires in COVID-19. On the study more broadly: Sites in the United States, Italy and Spain provided acute and convalescent COVID-19 samples. PBMCs, B-cell-depleted T cells, or T cells were the source of the cDNA or gDNA that made up the material.

Germline values: CDR1 SGDLS, CDR2 YYNGEE. The CDR3 loop spans 16 amino acids. Between the trimmed V and J ends, which lost 3 bases and 7 bases, there was a span of 22 bases. Original handling: Amplification from reference gene primers served as the basis for estimated nucleated cell counts. Profiled with immunoSEQ multiplex PCR; TCRdb holds only in-frame clones, not every one. The V and J calls and clone size are taken from that table; D and trimming were inferred from the DNA. The sample records fewer than 400,000 clones, 75% to 90% being singletons. V is TRBV9 and J is TRBJ2-5; perhaps TRBD2 as D (6 bases). The sequenced sample consisted of peripheral blood. The TCR sequence derives from a woman younger than 30 with acute or convalescent COVID-19. The CDR3 protein is CASSETGTRGIWTQYF. CDR3 sequence (DNA): TGTGCCAGCAGCGAAACCGGGACCCGCGGGATTTGGACCCAGTACTTC.